The rows below give T cell receptor beta chains drawn from one sample of a study of early T cells in non-severe SARS-CoV-2 infection. TCRdb reprocessed the 5' RACE reads via MiXCR and lists one record per CDR3 protein. This table has roughly 41,000 distinct CDR3 sequences, less than 6.5% appearing once. Here the sequenced sample was whole blood, taken at baseline. The receptors originated from an adult who was a healthcare worker with PCR-confirmed SARS-CoV-2 infection or an uninfected control (not recorded which). CDR3s include the opening cysteine and the closing phenylalanine or tryptophan. The D gene is left open where the match is weak. The size entry is marked missing in some rows and otherwise reads once, few, many or a size class.

CDR3: CASSYKGIGSSPLHF; DNA: TGTGCCAGCAGTTACAAGGGAATAGGGAGTTCACCCCTCCACTTT; V: TRBV6-5; size: few; D: NA; J: TRBJ1-6
CDR3: CASSQDGDQPQHF; DNA: TGTGCCAGCAGCCAAGATGGGGATCAGCCCCAGCATTTT; V: TRBV3-1; size: medium-sized; D: NA; J: TRBJ1-5
CDR3: CASSQGPPPGQRNQPQHF; DNA: TGTGCCAGCAGCCAAGGACCCCCCCCGGGACAGCGCAATCAGCCCCAGCATTTT; V: TRBV14; size: few; D: TRBD1; J: TRBJ1-5
CDR3: CASSLTQGAGRNTEAFF; DNA: TGTGCCAGCAGCTTGACGCAGGGGGCCGGACGGAACACTGAAGCTTTCTTT; V: TRBV21-1; size: many; D: NA; J: TRBJ1-1
CDR3: CSAFGRGASYNEQFF; DNA: TGCAGTGCTTTTGGGCGGGGGGCTTCCTACAATGAGCAGTTCTTC; V: TRBV20-1; size: medium-sized; D: TRBD2; J: TRBJ2-1
CDR3: CASSLRTQYGELFF; DNA: TGTGCCAGCAGCTTACGAACCCAGTACGGGGAGCTGTTTTTT; V: TRBV7-2; size: few; D: NA; J: TRBJ2-2
CDR3: CASSERSGYPLAREQFF; DNA: TGTGCCAGCAGTGAACGATCCGGGTACCCACTAGCTCGTGAGCAGTTCTTC; V: TRBV2; size: NA; D: NA; J: TRBJ2-1
CDR3: CSAYRRRGGTEAFF; DNA: TGCAGTGCCTACAGAAGGCGAGGTGGAACTGAAGCTTTCTTT; V: TRBV20-1; size: many; D: NA; J: TRBJ1-1
CDR3: CASSLVPANQETQYF; DNA: TGTGCCAGCAGCTTGGTACCGGCCAACCAAGAGACCCAGTACTTC; V: TRBV5-6; size: many; D: NA; J: TRBJ2-5
CDR3: CSARDRANTEAFF; DNA: TGCAGTGCTAGGGACAGGGCGAACACTGAAGCTTTCTTT; V: TRBV20-1; size: few; D: TRBD1; J: TRBJ1-1
CDR3: CASSRGIEQFF; DNA: TGTGCCAGCAGTCGGGGGATTGAGCAGTTCTTC; V: TRBV6-2/TRBV6-3; size: many; D: NA; J: TRBJ2-1
CDR3: CASSFGDSPSYEQYF; DNA: TGTGCCAGCAGCTTTGGGGACAGCCCTTCCTACGAGCAGTACTTC; V: TRBV11-3; size: NA; D: TRBD1; J: TRBJ2-7
CDR3: CASSPTSGRLYEQYF; DNA: TGTGCCAGCTCACCGACTAGCGGGAGGCTCTACGAGCAGTACTTC; V: TRBV18; size: many; D: TRBD2; J: TRBJ2-7
CDR3: CASTMRLGGFAQFF; DNA: TGTGCCAGCACCATGCGGCTAGGGGGCTTTGCGCAGTTCTTC; V: TRBV27; size: many; D: TRBD1; J: TRBJ2-1
CDR3: CASSYRAANTDTQYF; DNA: TGTGCCAGCAGTTACCGGGCGGCCAACACAGATACGCAGTATTTT; V: TRBV6-5; size: many; D: NA; J: TRBJ2-3
CDR3: CAKASGPSTDTQYF; DNA: TGTGCCAAGGCTAGCGGGCCTAGCACAGATACGCAGTATTTT; V: TRBV2; size: many; D: TRBD2; J: TRBJ2-3
CDR3: CSVGPHGGEQYF; DNA: TGCAGCGTTGGACCCCATGGGGGAGAGCAGTACTTC; V: TRBV29-1; size: many; D: NA; J: TRBJ2-7
CDR3: CANSYSPGQTNIQYF; DNA: TGTGCCAACAGTTATTCCCCTGGGCAAACAAACATTCAGTACTTC; V: TRBV6-2/TRBV6-3; size: NA; D: NA; J: TRBJ2-4
CDR3: CASSLGGRDTQYF; DNA: TGTGCCAGCAGCTTAGGAGGACGAGATACGCAGTATTTT; V: TRBV7-9; size: NA; D: NA; J: TRBJ2-3
CDR3: CARDRGYNEQFF; DNA: TGTGCCCGGGACAGGGGGTACAATGAGCAGTTCTTC; V: TRBV19; size: NA; D: TRBD1; J: TRBJ2-1
CDR3: CSVGEGGEQYF; DNA: TGCAGCGTTGGAGAGGGGGGCGAGCAGTACTTC; V: TRBV29-1; size: many; D: NA; J: TRBJ2-7
CDR3: CAHGASSYNSPLHF; DNA: TGTGCCCACGGAGCCAGCTCCTATAATTCACCCCTCCACTTT; V: TRBV28; size: many; D: NA; J: TRBJ1-6
CDR3: CASSLSETKSQPQHF; DNA: TGTGCCAGCAGTTTATCCGAGACAAAATCTCAGCCCCAGCATTTT; V: TRBV28; size: many; D: NA; J: TRBJ1-5
CDR3: CASSQVPGASYNEQFF; DNA: TGTGCCAGCAGCCAAGTACCGGGGGCAAGCTACAATGAGCAGTTCTTC; V: TRBV3-1; size: NA; D: NA; J: TRBJ2-1
CDR3: CASSLSWGEQYF; DNA: TGTGCCAGCAGCTTAAGTTGGGGCGAGCAGTACTTC; V: TRBV7-8; size: many; D: NA; J: TRBJ2-7
CDR3: CATSRQAGGREDEQFF; DNA: TGTGCCACCAGCAGGCAAGCGGGAGGACGGGAGGATGAGCAGTTCTTC; V: TRBV15; size: few; D: TRBD2; J: TRBJ2-1
CDR3: CSLLAGVHNEQFF; DNA: TGCAGCTTACTAGCGGGAGTACATAATGAGCAGTTCTTC; V: TRBV29-1; size: many; D: TRBD2; J: TRBJ2-1
CDR3: CASSQWDRLSRKQPQHF; DNA: TGCGCCAGCAGTCAATGGGACAGGCTAAGCAGGAAACAGCCCCAGCATTTT; V: TRBV23-1; size: NA; D: TRBD1; J: TRBJ1-5
CDR3: CASSLIRNEQYF; DNA: TGTGCCAGCAGCCTAATCAGAAACGAGCAGTACTTC; V: TRBV7-9; size: many; D: NA; J: TRBJ2-7
CDR3: CASSHGGNEQFF; DNA: TGTGCCAGCAGCCACGGGGGTAATGAGCAGTTCTTC; V: TRBV14; size: many; D: NA; J: TRBJ2-1
CDR3: CASSFGSETQYF; DNA: TGCGCCAGCAGCTTTGGGTCGGAGACCCAGTACTTC; V: TRBV5-1; size: many; D: NA; J: TRBJ2-5
CDR3: CAPEELGPIKEQFF; DNA: TGTGCCCCAGAGGAGCTAGGGCCAATCAAGGAGCAGTTCTTC; V: TRBV7-9; size: many; D: NA; J: TRBJ2-1
CDR3: CASSHRAGVLNEQFF; DNA: TGTGCCAGCAGCCATCGAGCGGGAGTACTCAATGAGCAGTTCTTC; V: TRBV3-1; size: NA; D: TRBD2; J: TRBJ2-1
CDR3: CASSSRDSYIQYF; DNA: TGTGCCAGCAGTTCCCGGGACTCCTACATTCAGTACTTC; V: TRBV6-6; size: NA; D: NA; J: TRBJ2-4
CDR3: CASSPDSGLAASNEQFF; DNA: TGTGCCAGCTCACCCGATAGTGGACTAGCGGCTTCTAATGAGCAGTTCTTC; V: TRBV18; size: many; D: TRBD2; J: TRBJ2-1
CDR3: CASRKAGDLSTDTQYF; DNA: TGTGCCAGCAGGAAAGCGGGAGACCTTAGCACAGATACGCAGTATTTT; V: TRBV7-9; size: NA; D: TRBD2; J: TRBJ2-3
CDR3: CASRTYPSGVNYGYTF; DNA: TGTGCCAGCAGGACATACCCCTCGGGGGTTAACTATGGCTACACCTTC; V: TRBV12-3/TRBV12-4; size: many; D: NA; J: TRBJ1-2
CDR3: CATTWDGANTGELFF; DNA: TGTGCCACCACTTGGGACGGGGCGAACACCGGGGAGCTGTTTTTT; V: TRBV2; size: NA; D: NA; J: TRBJ2-2
CDR3: CASSLIQRASTDTQYF; DNA: TGTGCCAGCAGTTTAATCCAGCGGGCCAGCACAGATACGCAGTATTTT; V: TRBV28; size: many; D: NA; J: TRBJ2-3
CDR3: CSARGVAGFSYEQYF; DNA: TGCAGTGCTAGGGGAGTAGCGGGATTTTCCTACGAGCAGTACTTC; V: TRBV20-1; size: many; D: TRBD2; J: TRBJ2-7
CDR3: CSAPTGLGTEAFF; DNA: TGCAGTGCTCCGACAGGGTTGGGCACTGAAGCTTTCTTT; V: TRBV20-1; size: many; D: TRBD1; J: TRBJ1-1
CDR3: CSARGQREQYF; DNA: TGCAGTGCCAGGGGACAGCGCGAGCAGTACTTC; V: TRBV20-1; size: many; D: TRBD1; J: TRBJ2-7
CDR3: CSVKGTSGRFTGELFF; DNA: TGCAGCGTGAAAGGGACTAGCGGGCGCTTCACCGGGGAGCTGTTTTTT; V: TRBV29-1; size: many; D: TRBD2; J: TRBJ2-2
CDR3: CASSGRGTDPYEQYF; DNA: TGTGCCAGCAGCGGGCGCGGGACTGATCCCTACGAGCAGTACTTC; V: TRBV11-2; size: few; D: NA; J: TRBJ2-7
CDR3: CASSLGLAGIPQVETQYF; DNA: TGTGCCAGCAGCTTGGGACTAGCGGGGATACCCCAAGTGGAGACCCAGTACTTC; V: TRBV7-2; size: many; D: TRBD2; J: TRBJ2-5
CDR3: CSVESDLNTEAFF; DNA: TGCAGCGTTGAATCCGACTTGAACACTGAAGCTTTCTTT; V: TRBV29-1; size: NA; D: NA; J: TRBJ1-1
CDR3: CASSERPTFAVYNEQFF; DNA: TGTGCCAGCAGTGAAAGGCCGACCTTTGCCGTCTACAATGAGCAGTTCTTC; V: TRBV6-1; size: many; D: NA; J: TRBJ2-1
CDR3: CASSSTRGAFF; DNA: TGTGCCAGCAGCTCTACCCGTGGAGCTTTCTTT; V: TRBV7-9; size: many; D: NA; J: TRBJ1-1
CDR3: CASSETPYGYTF; DNA: TGTGCCAGCTCAGAAACCCCCTATGGCTACACCTTC; V: TRBV18; size: many; D: NA; J: TRBJ1-2
CDR3: CASSDEADRGEQYF; DNA: TGTGCCAGTAGTGACGAAGCGGACAGGGGGGAGCAGTACTTC; V: TRBV19; size: many; D: TRBD1; J: TRBJ2-7
CDR3: CTTSRRNSGGQETQYF; DNA: TGTACCACCAGCAGACGAAACAGCGGGGGCCAAGAGACCCAGTACTTC; V: TRBV15; size: NA; D: TRBD2; J: TRBJ2-5
CDR3: CASSLNRGTTYNEQFF; DNA: TGTGCCAGCAGTCTTAACAGGGGGACAACCTACAATGAGCAGTTCTTC; V: TRBV6-6; size: many; D: TRBD1; J: TRBJ2-1
CDR3: CATSDLHPGAGELFF; DNA: TGTGCCACCAGTGATTTGCACCCCGGGGCCGGGGAGCTGTTTTTT; V: TRBV24-1; size: few; D: NA; J: TRBJ2-2
CDR3: CASTNTDTQYF; DNA: TGTGCCAGCACAAACACAGATACGCAGTATTTT; V: TRBV7-3; size: few; D: NA; J: TRBJ2-3
CDR3: CASSLRAESQEQYF; DNA: TGTGCCAGCAGCCTGCGGGCGGAGAGTCAGGAGCAGTACTTC; V: TRBV7-8; size: many; D: NA; J: TRBJ2-7
CDR3: CASSLGLGLAIYNEQFF; DNA: TGTGCCAGCAGCTTAGGACTGGGACTAGCGATTTACAATGAGCAGTTCTTC; V: TRBV7-6; size: NA; D: TRBD2; J: TRBJ2-1
CDR3: CASSPGPSGGLSYEQYF; DNA: TGTGCCAGCAGCCCAGGCCCTAGCGGTGGTCTCTCCTACGAGCAGTACTTC; V: TRBV9; size: many; D: TRBD2; J: TRBJ2-7
CDR3: CASEGQGTNTGELFF; DNA: TGTGCCAGCGAGGGACAGGGTACGAACACCGGGGAGCTGTTTTTT; V: TRBV6-1; size: many; D: TRBD1; J: TRBJ2-2
CDR3: CSVESPGDPNTGELFF; DNA: TGCAGCGTTGAAAGTCCGGGGGATCCGAACACCGGGGAGCTGTTTTTT; V: TRBV29-1; size: few; D: NA; J: TRBJ2-2
CDR3: CASSSVGTGGNEQYF; DNA: TGTGCCAGCAGCTCGGTCGGGACAGGGGGTAACGAGCAGTACTTC; V: TRBV7-3; size: many; D: TRBD1; J: TRBJ2-7